The entry below gives a single T cell receptor beta chain sequence along with its context. What it binds is unknown. The data originate from a study of T cell responses to AZD1222 COVID-19 vaccine. General study results and limits: Baseline seropositivity occurred in only a handful of AZD1222 recipients. Donors in the cohort were predominantly white British and more often female, and clonal diversity was possibly underestimated. Spike was spanned by vaccine-associated CD4 TCRs, which were dominant at 160-218 and 743-854.

The data were produced by immunoSEQ multiplex PCR, yet TCRdb's version contains in-frame clones alone and is incomplete. This sample has around 100,000 clones, with approximately 89% found just once. Trimming pared 0 bases from V and 3 bases from J, leaving 12 bases between. CDR1 and CDR2 from the germline V gene are SGHRS and YFSETQ. There are 15 residues in the CDR3. The TCR comes from an adult in good health. The material sequenced was peripheral blood, taken on day 0 of MenACWY control vaccination. The rearrangement uses TRBV5-1 and TRBJ1-2; maybe TRBD1 (6 bases). The CDR3 sequence: CASSLDGRGDYGYTF. CDR3 in DNA: TGCGCCAGCAGCTTGGATGGCAGGGGAGACTATGGCTACACCTTC. Supplemented by reference TRBV5-1 and TRBJ1-2, the full variable domain reads KAGVTQTPRYLIKTRGQQVTLSCSPISGHRSVSWYQQTPGQGLQFLFEYFSETQRNKGNFPGRFSGRQFSNSRSEMNVSTLELGDSALYLCASSLDGRGDYGYTFGSGTRLTVV.